This TCR beta chain was observed in a study of blood T cell repertoires in COVID-19. Study details: The United States, Italy and Spain provided the acute and convalescent COVID-19 samples. The analysed material was cDNA or gDNA that came from T cells, B-cell-depleted T cells, or PBMCs.

The authors' processing: Quantification of nucleated cells was approximated via reference gene primer amplification. The protocol was immunoSEQ multiplex PCR, while the TCRdb copy is restricted to in-frame clones and leaves out a portion. V, J and clone size are taken as reported in that table, and D and trimming were inferred from the DNA itself. The sample has some 60,000 clones; roughly four fifths are singletons. The CDR3 has 15 amino acids. Germline CDR1 is SNHLY and CDR2 is FYNNEI. J was trimmed by 0 bases and V by 4 bases; bases with no gene match: 3. Those enrolled in Seattle joined during active infection and were followed longitudinally afterward.

This chain connects TRBV2 to TRBJ2-4; 7 bases align to TRBD2. This receptor was obtained from a man aged 45 to 65 with COVID-19, enrolled during active disease. Sequenced: peripheral blood. The CDR3 loop reads CASSVLAGAKNIQYF. CDR3 sequence (DNA): TGTGCCAGCAGTGTTTTAGCGGGAGCCAAAAACATTCAGTACTTC.